This TCR beta chain was sequenced for a study of PD-1 blockade in classical Hodgkin lymphoma. Overall study findings and caveats: TCR diversity at baseline was reported to be reduced in newly diagnosed patients relative to healthy donors. Complete responders showed a baseline diversity that resembled the diversity of newly diagnosed patients.

Sample time point: cycle 4 day 1 (C4D1), after 6 weeks of nivolumab. Every patient was affected by relapse after autologous stem cell transplantation, while exposure to brentuximab vedotin was not uniform. Using immunoSEQ multiplex PCR, the repertoire was profiled, and TCRdb retains in-frame clones only, with some absent. The profile shows 25,000 to 30,000 clones, about 82% of them singletons. Germline V CDR1 and CDR2: MNHNS, SASEGT. The CDR3 length is 17 residues. Trimming stripped 4 bases from V and 1 base from J, with 16 bases between. In the case of this clone: Its specificity is unknown.

The V call is TRBV6-1, the J call TRBJ2-2; the D gene is possibly TRBD1 (6 bases). This TCR derives from a human donor with classical Hodgkin lymphoma. The source was peripheral blood mononuclear cells (PBMCs), collected before the fourth cycle of nivolumab. In DNA form, the CDR3 reads TGTGCCAGCAGTGGGTTACGACAGGTCTTGAACACCGGGGAGCTGTTTTTT. It yields the protein CASSGLRQVLNTGELFF.